This T cell receptor (beta chain) was documented in a study of T cells in Graves' hyperthyroidism and ophthalmopathy. Overall study findings and caveats: Blood also showed most of the thyroid clonotypes that were expanded above 0.001.

TCR beta CDR3 region amplification was performed from RNA transcripts. HTBI primers were used for first-round RT-PCR of the TCR CDR3. Using its own MiXCR run on the multiplex PCR reads, TCRdb lists one record per CDR3 protein. The sample carries around 250,000 distinct CDR3 sequences, 13% to 15% recorded once. Newly diagnosed patients aged 18 to 65 had hyperthyroidism of under 2 months' duration. The study based diagnoses on clinical symptoms, serum thyroxine and TRAb, thyroid ultrasound and orbital computed tomography. Blood dates from first hyperthyroidism diagnosis, before any ophthalmopathy symptoms. In the case of this clonotype: Its antigen is as yet unknown.

Germline trimming cut 1 base from V and 4 bases from J; bases unmatched to any gene: 7. Per germline, CDR1 MDHEN and CDR2 SYDVKM. CDR3 length: 17 amino acids. The sequenced sample was blood. The V gene is TRBV28, the J gene TRBJ2-6; TRBD1 matches 7 bases. The TCR sequence derives from a woman aged 40 to 55 with Graves' hyperthyroidism that later progressed to Graves' ophthalmopathy. The CDR3 region is CASSLLGGGSGANVLTF. The CDR3 DNA reads TGTGCCAGCAGTTTATTAGGGGGCGGTTCCGGGGCCAACGTCCTGACTTTC.